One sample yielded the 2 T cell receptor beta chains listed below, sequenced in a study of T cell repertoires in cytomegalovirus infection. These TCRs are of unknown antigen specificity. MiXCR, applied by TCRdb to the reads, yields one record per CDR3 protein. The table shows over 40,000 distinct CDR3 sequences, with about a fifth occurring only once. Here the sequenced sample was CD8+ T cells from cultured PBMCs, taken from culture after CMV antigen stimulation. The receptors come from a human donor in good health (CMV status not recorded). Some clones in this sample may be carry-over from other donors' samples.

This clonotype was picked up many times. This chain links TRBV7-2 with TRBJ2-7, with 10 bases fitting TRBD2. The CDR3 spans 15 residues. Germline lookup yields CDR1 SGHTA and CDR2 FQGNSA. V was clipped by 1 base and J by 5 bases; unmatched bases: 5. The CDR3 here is CASSLGAGGPHEQYF. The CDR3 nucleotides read TGTGCCAGCAGCTTAGGAGCGGGGGGGCCCCACGAGCAGTACTTC.

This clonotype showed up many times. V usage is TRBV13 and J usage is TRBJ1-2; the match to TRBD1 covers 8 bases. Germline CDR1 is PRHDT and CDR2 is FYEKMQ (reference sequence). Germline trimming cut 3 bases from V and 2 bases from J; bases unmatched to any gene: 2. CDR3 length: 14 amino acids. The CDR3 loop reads CASSLGTGNYGYTF. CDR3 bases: TGTGCCAGCAGCTTGGGGACAGGCAACTATGGCTACACCTTC. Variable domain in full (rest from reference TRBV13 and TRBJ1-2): AAGVIQSPRHLIKEKRETATLKCYPIPRHDTVYWYQQGPGQDPQFLISFYEKMQSDKGSIPDRFSAQQFSDYHSELNMSSLELGDSALYFCASSLGTGNYGYTFGSGTRLTVV.